The present T cell receptor (beta chain) was sequenced within a study of identical twins (dated by TCRdb to about 2016). The study in broad terms: To test whether fetal clonotypes persist, this study deep-sequenced TCR alpha and beta repertoires from monozygotic twins, from unrelated adults of various ages, and from cord blood. To rule out contamination, replicate twin experiments were performed at different times with different library preparation protocols.

This clonotype was detected only a few times. Its antigen remains unidentified. Within one base of it there is no much larger clone, and no base qualities were kept. Libraries were prepared through 5' RACE. This sample was sequenced with an Illumina HiSeq 2000. A universal primer binding site was added through template switching, and the final cDNA carried a unique molecular identifier so that TCR cDNA molecules could be counted accurately. Specific primers in the conserved constant-segment region were used to synthesize first-strand cDNA for TCR alpha and beta chains. To control for contamination, every cDNA library was double barcoded, receiving both a SMART-Mk sample barcode and Illumina barcodes. TruSeq adapter sequences, together with Illumina sample barcodes, were added in two successive PCR steps. The TCR alpha and beta cDNA libraries were sequenced on the Illumina HiSeq platform using custom primers. In the authors' own workflow: Raw reads were processed with MiGEC to extract unique molecular identifiers, and MiXCR was used to determine CDR3 positions. For each individual, recombination models were inferred using an EM algorithm with the repgenHMM and IGoR tools. The tcR package in R was used for shared clonotype analysis, with sharing normalized by the product of cloneset sizes. To study raw recombination free of thymic and clonal selection effects, out-of-frame nonproductive sequences were analyzed. TCRdb reprocessing: public reads trimmed at Q25 with fastp, clones called with MiXCR, in-frame beta chains kept. Records with the same CDR3 protein are collapsed into one entry carrying the most frequent genes and DNA. The V and J calls were determined by TCRdb, not by the authors. Present in this sample are over 550,000 distinct CDR3 sequences, roughly 7.2% of which were seen just once. The ten biggest clones cover about 1.6% of the sample.

General study outcomes and caveats: Zero-insertion analyses could be partly confounded by invariant T cells such as MAIT and iNKT, although diverse VJ usage argued against such confounding for most clonotypes. In monozygotic twins, recombination models systematically underestimated out-of-frame TCR alpha sharing, but the models matched the sharing seen between unrelated individuals. Abundant cord blood beta clonotypes had fewer insertions, young adult naive repertoires showed a similar but weaker trend, and memory repertoires showed no such trend. Because the same donors could not be followed over many years, the conclusions depended on cross-sectional statistical analysis. Out-of-frame TCR alpha sequences shared between twins showed an excess of low generation-probability sequences compared with coincidental sharing between unrelated individuals. In beta out-of-frame sequences, excess twin sharing was weaker, because having fewer shared sequences lowered the signal-to-noise ratio.

Every donor was a healthy Caucasian. Three pairs of female monozygotic twins, all aged about 18 to 30 years, were included in the twin cohort. The RNA used for TCR libraries was isolated from peripheral blood mononuclear cells. As encoded in the germline V gene, CDR1 is LGHNA while CDR2 is YNFKEQ. V is pared back by 0 bases and J by 0 bases, with 12 bases lying between the germline termini. Counted from cysteine to phenylalanine, this CDR3 has 17 amino acids. Just the 51-base CDR3 DNA is kept, in frame starting at base 1. A further study also used this sample, focusing on yellow fever vaccine responses in identical twins. The second study reports: According to the authors, the vaccine-induced T cell response in identical twins seemed to be partly convergent and partly specific to each individual. In identical twins, the study followed T cell clones that responded to the vaccine with precision.

The sequencing sample was made of PBMCs. The rearranged segments are TRBV4-2 and TRBJ2-1; a confident D gene designation cannot be given. The receptor's source is a woman between 18 and 29 years old in good health. The sequenced DNA is TGTGCCAGCAGCCAAGATCGTAACTACCCCTCCTACAATGAGCAGTTCTTC. The encoded protein is CASSQDRNYPSYNEQFF.